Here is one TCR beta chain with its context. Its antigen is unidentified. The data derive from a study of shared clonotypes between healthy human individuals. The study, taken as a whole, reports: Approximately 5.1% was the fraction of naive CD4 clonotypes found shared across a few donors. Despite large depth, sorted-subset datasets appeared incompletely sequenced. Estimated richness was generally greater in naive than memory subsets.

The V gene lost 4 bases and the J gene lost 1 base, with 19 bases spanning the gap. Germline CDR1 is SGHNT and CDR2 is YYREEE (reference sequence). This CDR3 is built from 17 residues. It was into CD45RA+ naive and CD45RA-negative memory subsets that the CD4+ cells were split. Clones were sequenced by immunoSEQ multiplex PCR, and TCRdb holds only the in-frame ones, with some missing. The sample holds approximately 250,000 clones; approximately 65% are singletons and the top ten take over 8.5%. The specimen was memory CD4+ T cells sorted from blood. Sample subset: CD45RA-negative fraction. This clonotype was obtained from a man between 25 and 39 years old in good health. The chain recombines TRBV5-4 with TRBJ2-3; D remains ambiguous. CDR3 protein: CASSQDKAGPRTDTQYF. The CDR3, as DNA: TGTGCCAGCAGCCAAGATAAGGCAGGACCTCGCACAGATACGCAGTATTTT.